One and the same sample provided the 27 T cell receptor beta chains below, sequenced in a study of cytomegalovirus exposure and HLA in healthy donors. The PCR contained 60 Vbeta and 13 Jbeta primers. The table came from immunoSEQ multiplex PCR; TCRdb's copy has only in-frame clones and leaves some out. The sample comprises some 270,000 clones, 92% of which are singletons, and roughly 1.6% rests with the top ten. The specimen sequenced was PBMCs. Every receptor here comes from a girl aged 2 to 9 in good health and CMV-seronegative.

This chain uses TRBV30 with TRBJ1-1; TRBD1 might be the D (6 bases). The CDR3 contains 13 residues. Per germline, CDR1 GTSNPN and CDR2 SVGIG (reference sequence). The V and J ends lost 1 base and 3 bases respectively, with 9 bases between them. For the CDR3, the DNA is TGTGCCTGGAGTGCTACAGGGTACACTGAAGCTTTCTTT. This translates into CAWSATGYTEAFF.

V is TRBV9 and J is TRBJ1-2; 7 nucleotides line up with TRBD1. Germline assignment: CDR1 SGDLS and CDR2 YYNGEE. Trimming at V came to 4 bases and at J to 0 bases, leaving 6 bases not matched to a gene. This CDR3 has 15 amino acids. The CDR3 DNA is TGTGCCAGCAGCCTCTGGGACAGCCCTAACTATGGCTACACCTTC. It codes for CASSLWDSPNYGYTF.

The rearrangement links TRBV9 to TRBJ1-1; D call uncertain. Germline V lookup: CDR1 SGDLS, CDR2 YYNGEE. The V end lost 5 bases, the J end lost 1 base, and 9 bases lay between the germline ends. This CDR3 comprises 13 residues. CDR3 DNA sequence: TGTGCCAGCAGGATGAGAGGGAACACTGAAGCTTTCTTT. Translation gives CASRMRGNTEAFF. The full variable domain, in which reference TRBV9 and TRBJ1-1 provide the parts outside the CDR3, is DSGVTQTPKHLITATGQRVTLRCSPRSGDLSVYWYQQSLDQGLQFLIQYYNGEERAKGNILERFSAQQFPDLHSELNLSSLELGDSALYFCASRMRGNTEAFFGQGTRLTVV.

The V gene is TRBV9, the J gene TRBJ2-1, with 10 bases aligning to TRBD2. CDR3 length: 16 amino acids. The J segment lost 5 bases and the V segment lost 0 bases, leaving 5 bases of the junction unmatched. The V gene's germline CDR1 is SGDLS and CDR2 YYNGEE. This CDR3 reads CASSVVPGLANNEQFF. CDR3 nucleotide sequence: TGTGCCAGCAGCGTAGTCCCGGGACTAGCGAACAATGAGCAGTTCTTC.

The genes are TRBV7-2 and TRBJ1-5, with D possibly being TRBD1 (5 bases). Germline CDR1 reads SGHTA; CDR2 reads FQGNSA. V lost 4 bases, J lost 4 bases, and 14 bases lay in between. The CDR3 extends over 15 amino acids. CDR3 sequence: CASSWGGQTNQPQHF. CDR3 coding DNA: TGTGCCAGCAGCTGGGGAGGACAAACGAATCAGCCCCAGCATTTT.

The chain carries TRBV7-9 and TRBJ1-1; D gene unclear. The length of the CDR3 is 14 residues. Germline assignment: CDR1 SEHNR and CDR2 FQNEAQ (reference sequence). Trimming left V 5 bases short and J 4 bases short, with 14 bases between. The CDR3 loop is CASSRGGGVTEAFF. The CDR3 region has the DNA TGTGCCAGCAGCCGAGGAGGTGGGGTCACTGAAGCTTTCTTT.

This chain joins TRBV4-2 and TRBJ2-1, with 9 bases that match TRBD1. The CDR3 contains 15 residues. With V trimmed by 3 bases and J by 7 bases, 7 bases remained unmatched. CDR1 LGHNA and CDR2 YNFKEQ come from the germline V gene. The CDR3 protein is CASSQPGQGGNEQFF. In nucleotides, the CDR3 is TGTGCCAGCAGCCAGCCGGGACAGGGAGGGAATGAGCAGTTCTTC.

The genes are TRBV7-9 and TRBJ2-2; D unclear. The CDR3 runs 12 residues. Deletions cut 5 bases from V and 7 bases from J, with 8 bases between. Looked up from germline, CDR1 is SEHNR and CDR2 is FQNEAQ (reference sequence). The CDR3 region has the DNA TGTGCCAGCAGCACCCCTATCGGGGAGCTGTTTTTT. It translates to CASSTPIGELFF.

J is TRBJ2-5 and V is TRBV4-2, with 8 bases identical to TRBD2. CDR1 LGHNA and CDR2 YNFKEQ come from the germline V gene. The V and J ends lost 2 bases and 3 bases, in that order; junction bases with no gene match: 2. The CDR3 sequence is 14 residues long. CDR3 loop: CASSQRLAKETQYF. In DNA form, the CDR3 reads TGTGCCAGCAGCCAACGACTAGCGAAAGAGACCCAGTACTTC.

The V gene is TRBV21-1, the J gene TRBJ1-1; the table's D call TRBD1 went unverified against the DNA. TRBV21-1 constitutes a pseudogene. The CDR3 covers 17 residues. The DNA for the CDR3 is TGTGCCAGCAGCACCGATGGAGGGGGCGGTGGGAACACTGAAGCTTTCTTT. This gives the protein CASSTDGGGGGNTEAFF.

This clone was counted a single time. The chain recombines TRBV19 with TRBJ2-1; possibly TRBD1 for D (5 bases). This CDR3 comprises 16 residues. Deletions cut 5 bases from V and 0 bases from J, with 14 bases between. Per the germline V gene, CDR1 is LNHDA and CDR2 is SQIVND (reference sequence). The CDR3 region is CASSGQGALSYNEQFF. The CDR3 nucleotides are TGTGCCAGTAGTGGCCAGGGTGCCCTCTCCTACAATGAGCAGTTCTTC.

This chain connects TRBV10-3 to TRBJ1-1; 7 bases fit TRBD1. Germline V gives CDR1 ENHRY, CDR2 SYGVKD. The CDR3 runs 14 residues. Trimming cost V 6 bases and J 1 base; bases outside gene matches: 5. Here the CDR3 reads CAIRGGQTNTEAFF. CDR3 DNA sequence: TGTGCCATCAGGGGGGGACAGACGAACACTGAAGCTTTCTTT.

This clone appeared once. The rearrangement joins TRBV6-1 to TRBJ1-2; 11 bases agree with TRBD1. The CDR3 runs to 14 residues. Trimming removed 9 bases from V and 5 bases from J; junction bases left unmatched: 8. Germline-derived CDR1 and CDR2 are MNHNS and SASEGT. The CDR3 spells CASELGTGGYGYTF. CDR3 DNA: TGTGCCAGTGAGCTTGGGACAGGGGGGTATGGCTACACCTTC.

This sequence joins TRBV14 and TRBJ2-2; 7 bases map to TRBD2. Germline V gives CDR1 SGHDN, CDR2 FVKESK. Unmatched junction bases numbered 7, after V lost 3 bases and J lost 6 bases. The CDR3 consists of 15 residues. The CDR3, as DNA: TGTGCCAGCAGCCACAGACTAGCCCACCCCGGGGAGCTGTTTTTT. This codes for CASSHRLAHPGELFF.

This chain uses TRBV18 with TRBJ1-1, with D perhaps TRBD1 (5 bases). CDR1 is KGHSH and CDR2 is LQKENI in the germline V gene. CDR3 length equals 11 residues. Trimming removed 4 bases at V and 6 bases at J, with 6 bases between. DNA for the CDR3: TGTGCCAGCTCACTGACAGCTGAAGCTTTCTTT. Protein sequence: CASSLTAEAFF.

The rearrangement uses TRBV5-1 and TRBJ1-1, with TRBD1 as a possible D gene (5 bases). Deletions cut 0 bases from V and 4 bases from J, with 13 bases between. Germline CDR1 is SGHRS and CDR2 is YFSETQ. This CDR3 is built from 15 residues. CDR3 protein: CASSLGGAQGTEAFF. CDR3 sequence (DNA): TGCGCCAGCAGCTTGGGTGGGGCGCAGGGCACTGAAGCTTTCTTT.

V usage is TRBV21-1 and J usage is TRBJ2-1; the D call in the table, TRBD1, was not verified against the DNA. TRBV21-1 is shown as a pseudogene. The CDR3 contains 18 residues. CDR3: CASSKDGRGQSSYNEQFF. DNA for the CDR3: TGTGCCAGCAGCAAAGACGGAAGGGGACAGAGCTCCTACAATGAGCAGTTCTTC.

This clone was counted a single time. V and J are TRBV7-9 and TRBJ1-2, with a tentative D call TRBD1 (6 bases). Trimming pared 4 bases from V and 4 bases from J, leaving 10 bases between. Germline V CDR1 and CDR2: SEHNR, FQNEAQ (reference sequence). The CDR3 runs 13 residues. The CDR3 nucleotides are TGTGCCAGCAGCTCCCGGGACATCTATGGCTACACCTTC. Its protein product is CASSSRDIYGYTF.

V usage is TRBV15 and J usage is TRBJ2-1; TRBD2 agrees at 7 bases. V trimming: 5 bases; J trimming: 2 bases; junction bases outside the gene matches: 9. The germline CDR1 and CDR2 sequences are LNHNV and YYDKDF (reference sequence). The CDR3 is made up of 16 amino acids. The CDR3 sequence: CATSPGLGGTYNEQFF. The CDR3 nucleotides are TGTGCCACCAGCCCCGGGCTGGGAGGGACCTACAATGAGCAGTTCTTC. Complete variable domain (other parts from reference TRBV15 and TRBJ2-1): DAMVIQNPRYQVTQFGKPVTLSCSQTLNHNVMYWYQQKSSQAPKLLFHYYDKDFNNEADTPDNFQSRRPNTSFCFLDIRSPGLGDTAMYLCATSPGLGGTYNEQFFGPGTRLTVL.

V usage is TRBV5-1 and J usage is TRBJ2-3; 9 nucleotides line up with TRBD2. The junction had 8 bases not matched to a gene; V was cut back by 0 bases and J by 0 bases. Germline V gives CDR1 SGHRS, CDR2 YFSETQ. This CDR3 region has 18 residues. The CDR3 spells CASSLVSRLAESTDTQYF. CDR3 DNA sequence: TGCGCCAGCAGCTTGGTTTCCCGACTAGCGGAGAGCACAGATACGCAGTATTTT.

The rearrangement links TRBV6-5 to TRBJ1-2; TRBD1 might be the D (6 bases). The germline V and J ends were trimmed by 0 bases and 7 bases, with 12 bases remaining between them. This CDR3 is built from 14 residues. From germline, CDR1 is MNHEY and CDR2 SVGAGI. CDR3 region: CASSYSSGAGGYTF. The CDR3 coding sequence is TGTGCCAGCAGTTACTCGTCAGGGGCAGGTGGCTACACCTTC.

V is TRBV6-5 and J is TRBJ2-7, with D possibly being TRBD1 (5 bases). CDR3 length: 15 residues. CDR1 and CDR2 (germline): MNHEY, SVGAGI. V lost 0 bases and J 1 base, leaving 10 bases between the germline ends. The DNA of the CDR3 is TGTGCCAGCAGTTACTCGGTCCAGGGTTCCTACGAGCAGTACTTC. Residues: CASSYSVQGSYEQYF.

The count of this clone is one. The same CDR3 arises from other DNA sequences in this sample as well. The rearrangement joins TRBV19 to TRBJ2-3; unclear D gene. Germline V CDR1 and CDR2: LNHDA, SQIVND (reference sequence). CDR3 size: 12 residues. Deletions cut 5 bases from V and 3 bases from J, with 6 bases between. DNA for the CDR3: TGTGCCAGTAGTCCTCGGACAGATACGCAGTATTTT. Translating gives CASSPRTDTQYF.

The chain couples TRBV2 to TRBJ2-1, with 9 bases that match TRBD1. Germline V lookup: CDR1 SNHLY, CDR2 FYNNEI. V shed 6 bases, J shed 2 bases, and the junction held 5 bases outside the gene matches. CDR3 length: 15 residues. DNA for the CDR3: TGTGCCAGCAGCTCGAGGGACAGGGCCTACAATGAGCAGTTCTTC. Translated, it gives CASSSRDRAYNEQFF.

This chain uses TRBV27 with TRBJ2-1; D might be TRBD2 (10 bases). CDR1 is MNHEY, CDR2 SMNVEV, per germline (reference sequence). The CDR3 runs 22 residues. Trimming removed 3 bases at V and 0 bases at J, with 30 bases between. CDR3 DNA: TGTGCCAGCAGTTTTTCCCGAGATCGGACAGGGGCTAGCGGGAGCTCCTACAATGAGCAGTTCTTC. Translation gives CASSFSRDRTGASGSSYNEQFF.

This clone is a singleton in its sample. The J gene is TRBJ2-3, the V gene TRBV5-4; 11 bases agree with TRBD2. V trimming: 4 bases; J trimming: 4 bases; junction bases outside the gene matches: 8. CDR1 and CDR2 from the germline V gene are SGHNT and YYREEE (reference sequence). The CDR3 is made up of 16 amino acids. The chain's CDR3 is CASSTQTSGMSDTQYF. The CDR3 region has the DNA TGTGCCAGCAGCACACAGACTAGCGGGATGTCAGATACGCAGTATTTT. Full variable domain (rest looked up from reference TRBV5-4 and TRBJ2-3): ETGVTQSPTHLIKTRGQQVTLRCSSQSGHNTVSWYQQALGQGPQFIFQYYREEENGRGNFPPRFSGLQFPNYSSELNVNALELDDSALYLCASSTQTSGMSDTQYFGPGTRLTVL.

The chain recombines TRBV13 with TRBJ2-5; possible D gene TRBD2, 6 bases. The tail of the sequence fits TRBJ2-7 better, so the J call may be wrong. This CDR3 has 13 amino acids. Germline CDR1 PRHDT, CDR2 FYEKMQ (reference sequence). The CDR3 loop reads CASSLRGVGEQYF. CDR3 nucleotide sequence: TGTGCCAGCAGCTTACGCGGGGTCGGCGAGCAGTACTTC.